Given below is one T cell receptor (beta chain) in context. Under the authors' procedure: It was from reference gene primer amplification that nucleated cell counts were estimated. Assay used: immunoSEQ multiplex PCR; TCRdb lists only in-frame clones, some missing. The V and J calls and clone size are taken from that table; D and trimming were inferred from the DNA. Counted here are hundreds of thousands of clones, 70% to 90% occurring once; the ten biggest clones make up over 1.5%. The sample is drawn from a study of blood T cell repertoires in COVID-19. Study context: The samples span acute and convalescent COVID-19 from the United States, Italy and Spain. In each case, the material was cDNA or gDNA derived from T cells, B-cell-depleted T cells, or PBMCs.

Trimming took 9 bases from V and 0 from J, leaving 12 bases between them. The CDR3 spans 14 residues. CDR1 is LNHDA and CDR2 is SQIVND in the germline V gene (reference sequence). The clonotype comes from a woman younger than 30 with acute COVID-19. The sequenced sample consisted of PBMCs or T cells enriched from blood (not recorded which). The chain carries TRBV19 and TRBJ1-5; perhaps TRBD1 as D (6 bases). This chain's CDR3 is CASGGTFSNQPQHF. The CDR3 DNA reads TGTGCCAGCGGGGGGACATTTAGCAATCAGCCCCAGCATTTT.